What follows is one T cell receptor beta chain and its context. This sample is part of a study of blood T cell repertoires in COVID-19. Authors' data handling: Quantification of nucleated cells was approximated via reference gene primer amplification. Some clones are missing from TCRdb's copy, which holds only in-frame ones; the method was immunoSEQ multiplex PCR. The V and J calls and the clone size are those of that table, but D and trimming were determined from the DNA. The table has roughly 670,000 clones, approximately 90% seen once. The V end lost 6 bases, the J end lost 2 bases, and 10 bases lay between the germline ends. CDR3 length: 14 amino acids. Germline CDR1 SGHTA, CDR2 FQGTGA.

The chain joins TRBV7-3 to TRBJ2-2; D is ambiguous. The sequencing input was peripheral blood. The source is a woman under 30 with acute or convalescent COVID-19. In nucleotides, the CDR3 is TGTGCCAGCAGACGAGTCGCCAACACCGGGGAGCTGTTTTTT. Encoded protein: CASRRVANTGELFF.